The clone carrying this T cell receptor (beta chain) was found once. Antigen unknown. The data were obtained in a study of shared clonotypes between healthy human individuals. Across the whole study: The composition of the donors was two women and a few men aged 18 to 49.

The method was immunoSEQ multiplex PCR; TCRdb's version includes in-frame clones alone and lacks a portion of them. Here the sample spans approximately 840,000 clones, approximately 97% being singletons. V was shortened by 0 bases and J by 0 bases, with 11 bases between the two germline ends. This CDR3 region has 17 residues. Germline V CDR1 and CDR2: SEHNR, FQNEAQ (reference sequence). The naive CD8 population came from CD45RO-negative cells selected for CCR7, without terminally differentiated effector memory CD45RA+ cells. Broader study findings: Naive subsets, compared against memory subsets, generally had larger estimated richness values. There were few donors, and this limited the genetic and exposure-history diversity represented.

V gene TRBV7-9 combines with J gene TRBJ2-2; tentatively, D is TRBD2 (6 bases). The sample was naive CD8+ T cells sorted from blood. The source is a man in his thirties or forties in good health. In DNA, the CDR3 is TGTGCCAGCAGCTTAGCCGATGGGGGGACGAACACCGGGGAGCTGTTTTTT. Amino acids: CASSLADGGTNTGELFF.